A single sample gave rise to the 18 T cell receptor beta chains below, sequenced in a study of blood T cell repertoires in COVID-19. Profiled with immunoSEQ multiplex PCR; TCRdb holds only in-frame clones, not every one. There are 200,000 to 250,000 clones in the sample; about 90% occur only once, and 3% to 3.5% lies in the top ten. The sample taken for sequencing was peripheral blood. The receptors here all came from a woman in her twenties or thirties who had recovered from COVID-19.

This clone was seen once. The gene calls are TRBV12-3 or TRBV12-4 and TRBJ1-1; 8 bases line up with TRBD1. Trimming cost V 6 bases and J 4 bases; bases outside gene matches: 4. This CDR3 has 13 amino acids. CDR3 sequence reads: CASSIGQGTEAFF. In nucleotides, the CDR3 is TGTGCCAGCAGCATCGGACAGGGCACTGAAGCTTTCTTT.

The V and J genes are TRBV6-1 and TRBJ2-1; D remains ambiguous. Germline CDR1 and CDR2: MNHNS and SASEGT. V was clipped by 8 bases and J by 6 bases, with 14 bases between them. The CDR3 has 13 amino acids. In DNA form, the CDR3 reads TGTGCCAGCCGCCTATTCGTTGGCAATGAGCAGTTCTTC. The encoded protein is CASRLFVGNEQFF.

The chain combines TRBV6-5 with TRBJ1-1, with D possibly matching TRBD1 (5 bases). Trimming took 6 bases from V and 6 from J, leaving 17 bases between them. This CDR3 contains 14 residues. Germline values: CDR1 MNHEY, CDR2 SVGAGI. The DNA of the CDR3 is TGTGCCAGCAGACCCAATCTGCTGGGGCCTGAAGCTTTCTTT. It translates to CASRPNLLGPEAFF.

The rearrangement links TRBV25-1 to TRBJ2-1, with 8 nucleotides matching TRBD1. V was clipped by 3 bases and J by 3 bases; unmatched bases: 7. From germline, CDR1 is MGHDK and CDR2 SYGVNS. The CDR3 loop spans 16 amino acids. CDR3 residues: CASSELGQGIYNEQFF. CDR3 nucleotides: TGTGCCAGCAGTGAGCTAGGACAGGGAATCTACAATGAGCAGTTCTTC.

The chain joins TRBV7-8 to TRBJ1-2, with D perhaps TRBD1 (6 bases). CDR3 size: 20 residues. Between the trimmed V and J ends, which lost 2 bases and 13 bases, there was a span of 38 bases. From germline, CDR1 is SGHVS and CDR2 FQNEAQ. The CDR3 bases are TGTGCCAGCAGCTTACCGTCTGGCCCCCATTCGGGGGCTAATAGCGGGCTAGCCACCTTC. This encodes CASSLPSGPHSGANSGLATF.

In this sample, this clone turned up a few times. The chain uses TRBV6-5 and TRBJ2-7, with TRBD1 identical over 10 bases. The CDR3 totals 14 residues. The V and J ends lost 7 bases and 3 bases, in that order; junction bases with no gene match: 6. Germline CDR1 MNHEY, CDR2 SVGAGI. CDR3 protein: CASMTGTGVYEQYF. CDR3 nucleotide sequence: TGTGCCAGCATGACCGGGACAGGGGTCTACGAGCAGTACTTC.

The chain couples TRBV5-5 to TRBJ2-1; the match to TRBD1 covers 8 bases. This CDR3 has 16 amino acids. Germline assignment: CDR1 SGHKS and CDR2 YYEKEE (reference sequence). V shed 4 bases and J 5 bases; nucleotides not matched to a gene: 11. CDR3 loop: CASSPWPGGRDNEQFF. Written as DNA, the CDR3 is TGTGCCAGCAGCCCATGGCCAGGGGGCAGGGACAATGAGCAGTTCTTC.

This CDR3 reads CASSTGQGAIHEQYF. The DNA for the CDR3 is TGTGCCAGCAGCACCGGACAGGGGGCTATCCACGAGCAGTACTTC. This chain links TRBV9 with TRBJ2-7, with 11 positions matching TRBD1. CDR3 length: 15 amino acids. Per germline, CDR1 SGDLS and CDR2 YYNGEE. V shed 4 bases, J shed 5 bases, and the junction held 8 bases outside the gene matches.

The V call is TRBV14, the J call TRBJ1-2; D is ambiguous. The germline CDR1 and CDR2 sequences are SGHDN and FVKESK. V lost 0 bases and J 1 base, leaving 9 bases between the germline ends. CDR3 length: 15 residues. CDR3: CASSQDRNYNYGYTF. In nucleotides, the CDR3 is TGTGCCAGCAGCCAAGATCGCAACTATAACTATGGCTACACCTTC. The variable domain in full, completed from reference TRBV14 and TRBJ1-2, reads EAGVTQFPSHSVIEKGQTVTLRCDPISGHDNLYWYRRVMGKEIKFLLHFVKESKQDESGMPNNRFLAERTGGTYSTLKVQPAELEDSGVYFCASSQDRNYNYGYTFGSGTRLTVV.

The genes are TRBV27 and TRBJ2-1, with TRBD2 matching over 14 bases. J gave up 4 bases and V 7 bases, and 15 bases lay outside the gene matches. Germline CDR1 MNHEY, CDR2 SMNVEV (reference sequence). There are 19 residues in the CDR3. CDR3 sequence (DNA): TGTGCCAGCACCAAGACTAGCGGGGGGGCCCTGGCCGAGTACAATGAGCAGTTCTTC. As protein: CASTKTSGGALAEYNEQFF.

The chain links TRBV24-1 to TRBJ2-3, with no clear D. V lost 5 bases and J 3 bases, leaving 5 bases between the germline ends. The CDR3 extends over 12 amino acids. From germline, CDR1 is KGHDR and CDR2 SFDVKD. CDR3 amino acids: CATSGNTDTQYF. DNA for the CDR3: TGTGCCACCAGTGGTAATACAGATACGCAGTATTTT.

This sequence joins TRBV19 and TRBJ1-4; 7 bases match TRBD1. CDR1 and CDR2 from the germline V gene are LNHDA and SQIVND (reference sequence). The CDR3 covers 13 residues. The V gene end was trimmed by 8 bases and the J gene end by 7 bases; junction bases not matched to a gene: 7. Written as DNA, the CDR3 is TGTGCCAGTGGGGTAGGGGGCTTTGAAAAACTGTTTTTT. This codes for CASGVGGFEKLFF.

The genes are TRBV7-2 and TRBJ2-5; TRBD1 matches 8 bases. Looked up from germline, CDR1 is SGHTA and CDR2 is FQGNSA. The CDR3 spans 15 residues. After removal of 6 bases from V and 5 bases from J, the junction contained 11 bases not matched to a gene. The CDR3 DNA reads TGTGCCAGCAGTAACGGACAGGGAACATGGGAGACCCAGTACTTC. Its protein is CASSNGQGTWETQYF.

The chain combines TRBV4-3 with TRBJ1-1; D gene unclear. Germline values: CDR1 LGHNA, CDR2 YSLEER. V dropped 0 bases and J dropped 7 bases, with 12 bases sitting between them. The CDR3 spans 14 residues. As DNA, the CDR3 is TGCGCCAGCAGCCAAGAAACCGGGAGGGATGAAGCTTTCTTT. Amino acid sequence: CASSQETGRDEAFF.

This clone was counted once. The chain is built from TRBV2 and TRBJ2-3; D not certain. The germline gives CDR1 SNHLY, CDR2 FYNNEI. V lost 2 bases and J lost 4, with 7 bases in between. The length of the CDR3 is 13 residues. The CDR3 region has the DNA TGTGCCAGCAGTGAATTTAGAGCAGATACGCAGTATTTT. It specifies CASSEFRADTQYF. The full variable domain, with the rest looked up from reference TRBV2 and TRBJ2-3, is EPEVTQTPSHQVTQMGQEVILRCVPISNHLYFYWYRQILGQKVEFLVSFYNNEISEKSEIFDDQFSVERPDGSNFTLKIRSTKLEDSAMYFCASSEFRADTQYFGPGTRLTVL.

This clone was counted a few times. V and J are TRBV5-1 and TRBJ1-2; 9 bases map to TRBD1. Germline V gene data show CDR1 as SGHRS and CDR2 as YFSETQ. Unmatched junction bases numbered 12, after V lost 3 bases and J lost 3 bases. The CDR3 runs to 17 residues. The CDR3 region has the DNA TGCGCCAGCAGCTCATCTGGGACAGGGAGGGGATACTATGGCTACACCTTC. Encoded protein: CASSSSGTGRGYYGYTF. Combining the CDR3 with reference TRBV5-1 and TRBJ1-2 gives the whole variable domain KAGVTQTPRYLIKTRGQQVTLSCSPISGHRSVSWYQQTPGQGLQFLFEYFSETQRNKGNFPGRFSGRQFSNSRSEMNVSTLELGDSALYLCASSSSGTGRGYYGYTFGSGTRLTVV.

The chain joins TRBV10-3 to TRBJ1-2; 7 nucleotides align to TRBD1. Per the germline V gene, CDR1 is ENHRY and CDR2 is SYGVKD. V lost 4 bases and J lost 5; bases outside the gene matches: 4. The CDR3 sequence is 13 residues long. This chain's CDR3 is CAISAGTAYGYTF. The CDR3 DNA reads as TGTGCCATCAGTGCCGGGACAGCATATGGCTACACCTTC.

V usage is TRBV6-2 or TRBV6-3 and J usage is TRBJ2-6; D unresolved. CDR1 is MNHEY and CDR2 is SVGEGT in the germline V gene. The CDR3 sequence is 18 residues long. Trimming removed 8 bases from V and 1 base from J, with 21 bases in between. The CDR3 reads CASGSATHLTSGANVLTF. CDR3 nucleotides: TGTGCCAGCGGTTCAGCGACTCACTTAACATCTGGGGCCAACGTCCTGACTTTC.